The rows below give T cell receptor beta chains drawn from one sample of a study of T cells in Graves' hyperthyroidism and ophthalmopathy. In TCRdb, the multiplex PCR reads were re-called with MiXCR into one record per CDR3 protein. The table includes roughly 300,000 distinct CDR3 sequences, approximately 14% detected once. The sequenced sample was blood. These receptors were taken from a woman aged 30 to 39 with Graves' hyperthyroidism. Both conserved end residues are part of each CDR3. The D gene is left open where the match is weak. Some rows have no size entry. The others give once, few or many, or a class for an expanded clone.

CDR3 length	clone size	V gene	J gene	D gene	CDR3 DNA	CDR3 protein
12	few	TRBV5-1	TRBJ1-2	TRBD1	TGCGCCAGCAGCTTAACAGGGGAAGGCTACACCTTC	CASSLTGEGYTF
11	few	TRBV29-1	TRBJ2-1	-	TGCAGCGCCGCTATGGGGAATGAGCAGTTCTTC	CSAAMGNEQFF
13	-	TRBV4-1	TRBJ2-1	-	TGCGCCAGCAGCCAAGGCCAGGAAGGTGAGCAGTTCTTC	CASSQGQEGEQFF
14	many	TRBV20-1	TRBJ1-5	-	TGCAGTGCTAGACACACAGGACTCAATCAGCCCCAGCATTTT	CSARHTGLNQPQHF
17	few	TRBV6-2/TRBV6-3	TRBJ2-7	-	TGTGCCAGCAGTTACCGACGTGGAAGAGCTTACTCCTACGAGCAGTACTTC	CASSYRRGRAYSYEQYF
16	many	TRBV5-6	TRBJ2-4	-	TGTGCCAGCAGCCCTACAGGGAGGATGGCCAAAAACATTCAGTACTTC	CASSPTGRMAKNIQYF
14	many	TRBV30	TRBJ2-7	TRBD2	TGTGCCTGGAGTGGGGCCGGGACTACGGACGAGCAGTACTTC	CAWSGAGTTDEQYF
14	-	TRBV29-1	TRBJ2-5	TRBD2	TGCAGCGTTTCTGGACTAGCGGGAGTTGAGACCCAGTACTTC	CSVSGLAGVETQYF
16	-	TRBV20-1	TRBJ2-3	TRBD2	TGCAGTGCTATGCCCCTAGCGGGAGTCCCTCCAGATACGCAGTATTTT	CSAMPLAGVPPDTQYF
15	many	TRBV6-2/TRBV6-3	TRBJ2-3	TRBD2	TGTGCCAGCAGCAGCCAGCGGGAGCGAGGGGATACGCAGTATTTT	CASSSQRERGDTQYF
12	many	TRBV11-1	TRBJ2-3	-	TGTGCCAGCAGCCGAGGATCCGATACGCAGTATTTT	CASSRGSDTQYF
17	-	TRBV4-3	TRBJ2-3	-	TGCGCCAGCAGCCAAGACCCGACTAGTTCTAGCACAGATACGCAGTATTTT	CASSQDPTSSSTDTQYF
11	many	TRBV25-1	TRBJ1-6	-	TGTGCCAGCAGCTTTGGGCGGACCCTCCACTTT	CASSFGRTLHF
15	many	TRBV6-2/TRBV6-3	TRBJ2-7	-	TGTGCCAGCCGGACCCCACGCGGCAGATTTTACGAGCAGTACTTC	CASRTPRGRFYEQYF
14	few	TRBV13	TRBJ2-2	TRBD1	TGTGCCAGCAGAAACAGGGGGAGCACCGGGGAGCTGTTTTTT	CASRNRGSTGELFF
15	-	TRBV9	TRBJ2-1	TRBD2	TGTGCCAGCAGTCAAGAGACTAGCGGGAATGATGAGCAGTTCTTC	CASSQETSGNDEQFF
13	many	TRBV5-1	TRBJ1-2	-	TGCGCCAGCAGCTTTGAACTCGGGTATGGCTACACCTTC	CASSFELGYGYTF
15	many	TRBV28	TRBJ2-7	TRBD1	TGTGCCAGCAGATCAGCCGGGACAGGGGTCTCCGAGCAGTACTTC	CASRSAGTGVSEQYF
13	many	TRBV6-2/TRBV6-3	TRBJ1-1	-	TGTGCCAGCAGTTACTCGGACAGAACTGAAGCTTTCTTT	CASSYSDRTEAFF
14	few	TRBV2	TRBJ1-4	-	TGTGCCAGCACCGAAGGGGGGGCGGGGGAAAAACTGTTTTTT	CASTEGGAGEKLFF
11	many	TRBV12-3/TRBV12-4	TRBJ2-1	-	TGTGCCGCCGGCGCCTACAATGAGCAGTTCTTC	CAAGAYNEQFF
16	many	TRBV28	TRBJ2-5	TRBD2	TGTGCCAGCACCGAGCGGGGGGAGGTGTACCAAGAGACCCAGTACTTC	CASTERGEVYQETQYF
12	many	TRBV12-3/TRBV12-4	TRBJ2-1	-	TGTGCCAGCAGTTTAGTTGGAAATGAGCAGTTCTTC	CASSLVGNEQFF
15	-	TRBV6-1	TRBJ2-7	-	TGTGCCAGCAGTAGGCTGGAGGGGATATCACACGAGCAGTACTTC	CASSRLEGISHEQYF
12	-	TRBV7-2	TRBJ2-7	-	TGTGCCAGCAGCTCGTCCAGGGTGCAGCAGTACTTC	CASSSSRVQQYF
13	many	TRBV6-1	TRBJ1-1	-	TGTGCCAGCAGTGAAGTCCCTAAGGCCGAAGCTTTCTTT	CASSEVPKAEAFF
11	many	TRBV6-1	TRBJ2-3	-	TGTGCCAGCCGAGACACAGATACGCAGTATTTT	CASRDTDTQYF
16	-	TRBV4-3	TRBJ2-2	TRBD1	TGCGCCAGCAGCCTGGGGACAGGCGGTAACACCGGGGAGCTGTTTTTT	CASSLGTGGNTGELFF